One sample yielded the 24 T cell receptor beta chains listed below, sequenced in a study of human T cells and chemical hapten exposure. Time point here: patch test 1, 2 weeks after DPC sensitization. Treatment here: therapeutic diphenylcyclopropenone sensitization with weekly scalp DPC. Blood, whole and unfractionated, served as the source for total RNA extraction. In TCRdb, the RACE reads were re-called with MiXCR into one record per CDR3 protein. The sample has some 43,000 distinct CDR3 sequences; about 4% are singletons. Source: whole blood, taken in connection with sensitization to the hapten diphenylcyclopropenone (DPC). The receptors come from a man in his fifties with alopecia areata. Some clones in this sample may be carry-over from other donors' samples.

This clonotype was seen repeatedly, ten times or more. The chain carries TRBV6-5 and TRBJ2-3; TRBD2 aligns across 12 bases. CDR1 and CDR2 from the germline V gene are MNHEY and SVGAGI. Trimming cost V 6 bases and J 8 bases; bases outside gene matches: 9. The CDR3 sequence is 15 residues long. CDR3 amino acids: CASSPGLAGRGTQYF. The CDR3 DNA sequence: TGTGCCAGCAGCCCGGGACTAGCGGGTCGCGGTACGCAGTATTTT.

This clonotype was seen repeatedly, ten times or more. The chain joins TRBV6-5 to TRBJ1-1; a possible D gene is TRBD1 (5 bases). In germline, CDR1 is MNHEY, CDR2 SVGAGI. This CDR3 contains 14 residues. V shed 3 bases and J shed 4 bases, with 12 bases lying between them. The CDR3 is CASSYGGKVTEAFF. DNA of the CDR3: TGTGCCAGCAGTTATGGGGGTAAGGTCACTGAAGCTTTCTTT.

The table lists this clonotype with many counts. The V gene is TRBV7-2, the J gene TRBJ2-1; 12 positions match TRBD2. The V gene end was trimmed by 5 bases and the J gene end by 14 bases; junction bases not matched to a gene: 7. CDR3 length: 13 amino acids. The germline CDR1 and CDR2 sequences are SGHTA and FQGNSA. The CDR3 spells CASSPLLAGGKFF. The CDR3, as DNA: TGTGCCAGCAGCCCATTACTAGCGGGAGGAAAGTTCTTC. The complete variable domain, with remaining parts taken from reference TRBV7-2 and TRBJ2-1, reads GAGVSQSPSNKVTEKGKDVELRCDPISGHTALYWYRQSLGQGLEFLIYFQGNSAPDKSGLPSDRFSAERTGGSVSTLTIQRTQQEDSAVYLCASSPLLAGGKFFGPGTRLTVL.

This clonotype was seen at least ten times. In nucleotides, the CDR3 is TGTGCCAGCAGTTTAGGCCAACAGGGGTGGGAGACCCAGTACTTC. Protein: CASSLGQQGWETQYF. J is TRBJ2-5 and V is TRBV2, with 7 bases that match TRBD1. Looked up from germline, CDR1 is SNHLY and CDR2 is FYNNEI. V lost 5 bases, J lost 5 bases, and 11 bases stayed unmatched. CDR3 length equals 15 residues.

This clonotype was recorded at least ten times. V gene TRBV5-8 combines with J gene TRBJ2-5; D is uncertain. The CDR3 is 13 residues long. Trimming removed 4 bases at V and 1 base at J, with 8 bases between. Per germline, CDR1 SGHTS and CDR2 YDEGEE. The CDR3 DNA is TGTGCCAGCAGCCGTTATATCCAAGAGACCCAGTACTTC. It is translated as CASSRYIQETQYF.

This clonotype has at least ten counts. This chain joins TRBV4-1 and TRBJ2-4; 8 positions agree with TRBD2. Germline V lookup: CDR1 MGHRA, CDR2 YSYEKL. V was clipped by 1 base and J by 3 bases; unmatched bases: 11. The CDR3 spans 18 residues. The CDR3 DNA reads TGCGCCAGCAGCCAAGTTATTAGCGGGGCCCCATTCAAAAACATTCAGTACTTC. Its translation: CASSQVISGAPFKNIQYF.

In its sample, this clonotype was seen a few times. The chain links TRBV2 to TRBJ2-2, with D tentatively TRBD1 (6 bases). Per germline, CDR1 SNHLY and CDR2 FYNNEI. V lost 2 bases, J lost 4 bases, and 8 bases lay in between. The CDR3 covers 14 residues. The CDR3 spells CASSEIQGTGELFF. DNA of the CDR3: TGTGCCAGCAGTGAAATACAGGGCACCGGGGAGCTGTTTTTT.

This clonotype was detected ten times or more. The rearrangement joins TRBV3-1 to TRBJ2-1; no clear D. CDR1 is LGHDT, CDR2 YNNKEL, per germline (reference sequence). The CDR3 has 15 amino acids. V lost 3 bases and J 0 bases, leaving 9 bases between the germline ends. The CDR3 bases are TGTGCCAGCAGCCAGGTCTCGAACTCCTACAATGAGCAGTTCTTC. It translates to CASSQVSNSYNEQFF.

Ten or more counts support this clonotype. The chain links TRBV19 to TRBJ1-5; 9 bases align to TRBD1. V was clipped by 0 bases and J by 2 bases; unmatched bases: 8. The germline V gene encodes CDR1 LNHDA and CDR2 SQIVND (reference sequence). CDR3 size: 18 residues. The CDR3 here is CASSIETGGFIGNQPQHF. As DNA, the CDR3 is TGTGCCAGTAGTATAGAGACAGGGGGATTTATAGGCAATCAGCCCCAGCATTTT.

The table lists this clonotype with many counts. CDR3 sequence reads: CAWSLIAGVAHEQYF. The CDR3 nucleotides read TGTGCCTGGAGTCTTATAGCGGGAGTAGCCCACGAGCAGTACTTC. V and J are TRBV30 and TRBJ2-7, with 9 positions matching TRBD2. After removal of 2 bases from V and 5 bases from J, the junction contained 10 bases not matched to a gene. The CDR3 totals 15 residues. Germline-derived CDR1 and CDR2 are GTSNPN and SVGIG (reference sequence).

The table lists this clonotype with many counts. This chain joins TRBV30 and TRBJ2-2; 9 bases match TRBD2. CDR1 is GTSNPN and CDR2 is SVGIG in the germline V gene (reference sequence). Trimming removed 3 bases from V and 11 bases from J; junction bases left unmatched: 7. The CDR3 is 13 residues long. The CDR3 bases are TGTGCCTGGAGCGGATTGACTAGCGGCGAGCTGTTTTTT. Translation gives CAWSGLTSGELFF.

This clonotype appeared many times. The V gene is TRBV6-2 or TRBV6-3, the J gene TRBJ2-2, with TRBD1 as a possible D gene (6 bases). This CDR3 has 15 amino acids. Germline CDR1 MNHEY, CDR2 SVGEGT. V lost 5 bases and J lost 0, with 10 bases in between. This CDR3 is CASSLWTANTGELFF. CDR3 sequence (DNA): TGTGCCAGCAGTCTCTGGACAGCGAACACCGGGGAGCTGTTTTTT.

CDR3 residues: CASGWTGRNDQPQHF. The CDR3 DNA follows: TGTGCCAGCGGATGGACAGGAAGAAACGATCAGCCCCAGCATTTT. The J gene is TRBJ1-5, the V gene TRBV6-1; TRBD1 aligns across 7 bases. This CDR3 region has 15 residues. The junction had 12 bases not matched to a gene; V was cut back by 8 bases and J by 5 bases. Germline V gives CDR1 MNHNS, CDR2 SASEGT.

This clonotype came up many times. The rearrangement joins TRBV10-1 to TRBJ2-2; TRBD1 agrees at 7 bases. CDR1 is WNHNN and CDR2 is SYGVQD in the germline V gene (reference sequence). V shed 4 bases and J 6 bases; nucleotides not matched to a gene: 11. The CDR3 loop spans 16 amino acids. The CDR3 bases are TGCGCCAGCAGTGCGACCGGGCAGGGGGTCGCCGGGGAGCTGTTTTTT. It is translated as CASSATGQGVAGELFF.

This clonotype was seen more than once but under ten times. The J gene is TRBJ2-5, the V gene TRBV29-1; the D gene is possibly TRBD1 (5 bases). V was shortened by 6 bases and J by 4 bases, with 15 bases between the two germline ends. This CDR3 contains 13 residues. CDR1 and CDR2 (germline): SQVTM, ANQGSEA. The CDR3 reads CSVGGQGGETQYF. In DNA, the CDR3 is TGCAGCGTGGGTGGGCAGGGCGGAGAGACCCAGTACTTC. Together with reference TRBV29-1 and TRBJ2-5, the CDR3 gives the full variable domain: SAVISQKPSRDICQRGTSLTIQCQVDSQVTMMFWYRQQPGQSLTLIATANQGSEATYESGFVIDKFPISRPNLTFSTLTVSNMSPEDSSIYLCSVGGQGGETQYFGPGTRLLVL.

This clonotype was observed many times. The chain employs TRBV20-1 and TRBJ1-1, with a possible D match to TRBD1 (5 bases). CDR1 is DFQATT and CDR2 is SNEGSKA in the germline V gene (reference sequence). V was clipped by 3 bases and J by 3 bases, with 14 bases between them. The CDR3 covers 14 residues. CDR3 coding DNA: TGCAGTGCTAGTCCCCAGGAGGGGCACACTGAAGCTTTCTTT. Translated: CSASPQEGHTEAFF.

This clonotype was seen ten or more times. V is TRBV4-1 and J is TRBJ1-5; D gene unclear. Germline-derived CDR1 and CDR2 are MGHRA and YSYEKL. The V gene lost 3 bases and the J gene lost 1 base, with 10 bases spanning the gap. The CDR3 has 15 amino acids. CDR3 coding DNA: TGCGCCAGCAGCCATGGATGGAACAGCAATCAGCCCCAGCATTTT. It is translated as CASSHGWNSNQPQHF.

This clonotype appeared many times. V usage is TRBV27 and J usage is TRBJ2-1; 10 nucleotides agree with TRBD2. The CDR3 runs to 15 residues. Germline-derived CDR1 and CDR2 are MNHEY and SMNVEV (reference sequence). J gave up 9 bases and V 2 bases, and 7 bases lay outside the gene matches. CDR3 amino acids: CASSLEPSGRGEQFF. DNA for the CDR3: TGTGCCAGCAGTTTAGAGCCTAGCGGGAGAGGTGAGCAGTTCTTC.

V gene TRBV3-1 combines with J gene TRBJ1-2; the D is unclear. Germline V gives CDR1 LGHDT, CDR2 YNNKEL (reference sequence). This CDR3 spans 15 amino acids. V shed 0 bases and J shed 5 bases, with 13 bases lying between them. CDR3 protein: CASSQDGSGTYGYTF. The CDR3 bases are TGTGCCAGCAGCCAAGATGGGTCAGGCACATATGGCTACACCTTC.

This clonotype has just a few counts. CDR3 in amino acids: CASSLTARGNSPLHF. CDR3 nucleotides: TGTGCCAGCAGCTTAACGGCCAGGGGTAATTCACCCCTCCACTTT. The V call is TRBV7-3, the J call TRBJ1-6; D might be TRBD1 (6 bases). The CDR3 is 15 amino acids. Germline-derived CDR1 and CDR2 are SGHTA and FQGTGA. V gave up 0 bases and J gave up 6 bases, with 9 bases separating them. Full variable domain (rest looked up from reference TRBV7-3 and TRBJ1-6): GAGVSQTPSNKVTEKGKYVELRCDPISGHTALYWYRQSLGQGPEFLIYFQGTGAADDSGLPNDRFFAVRPEGSVSTLKIQRTERGDSAVYLCASSLTARGNSPLHFGNGTRLTVT.

This clonotype has at least ten counts. The J gene is TRBJ2-1, the V gene TRBV27, with D possibly TRBD1 on 5 matching bases. The germline V gene has CDR1 MNHEY and CDR2 SMNVEV (reference sequence). V lost 2 bases to trimming and J lost 2 bases, with 10 bases between them. The CDR3 contains 15 residues. The CDR3 spells CASSLIGVPYNEQFF. The CDR3 DNA sequence: TGTGCCAGCAGTTTAATAGGGGTCCCCTACAATGAGCAGTTCTTC.

This clonotype appeared many times. The V gene is TRBV11-1, the J gene TRBJ2-7; TRBD2 matches 7 bases. Germline values: CDR1 SGHAT, CDR2 FQDESV (reference sequence). Germline trimming cut 0 bases from V and 6 bases from J; bases unmatched to any gene: 11. This CDR3 spans 16 amino acids. The CDR3 nucleotides read TGTGCCAGCAGCTTAGCTGGTGGTGCGGGAGTTTCCGAGCAGTACTTC. Residues: CASSLAGGAGVSEQYF.

This clonotype was picked up many times. This chain uses TRBV29-1 with TRBJ2-1; 9 nucleotides agree with TRBD1. Losses at the gene ends were 6 bases for V and 0 bases for J; bases not matched to a gene: 6. CDR3 length equals 15 residues. Germline CDR1 and CDR2: SQVTM and ANQGSEA. CDR3 nucleotide sequence: TGCAGCGTCCCCAGGACAGGGGCCTCCTACAATGAGCAGTTCTTC. As protein: CSVPRTGASYNEQFF.

At least ten counts were recorded for this clonotype. The genes are TRBV5-4 and TRBJ1-1, with no clear D. This CDR3 has 13 amino acids. Trimming cost V 1 base and J 1 base, with 5 bases left between them. The germline V gene encodes CDR1 SGHNT and CDR2 YYREEE (reference sequence). The CDR3 loop is CASSLNRNTEAFF. CDR3 nucleotides: TGTGCCAGCAGCTTGAACAGGAACACTGAAGCTTTCTTT.